What follows are 14 T cell receptor beta chains derived from one specimen sequenced in a study of patients and donors after allogeneic stem cell transplantation. Via MiXCR, TCRdb re-called the RT-PCR reads, giving one row per CDR3 protein. The sample has approximately 250,000 distinct CDR3 sequences; about 14% are singletons. The specimen sequenced was blood, either unsorted or a sorted T cell fraction (not recorded which). All receptors derive from a human donor who was either an allogeneic HSCT recipient or a stem cell or donor lymphocyte infusion donor (not recorded which). It is not recorded whose cells these are; they may come from a transplant donor.

This rearrangement joins TRBV20-1 to TRBJ1-2; 7 bases agree with TRBD1. The V segment lost 1 base and the J segment 4 bases; nucleotides outside the gene matches: 12. CDR1 is DFQATT, CDR2 SNEGSKA, per germline (reference sequence). The CDR3 covers 16 residues. The chain's CDR3 is CSARVLLQGLGYGYTF. For the CDR3, the DNA is TGCAGTGCTAGAGTGCTTTTACAGGGGCTTGGCTATGGCTACACCTTC.

This clonotype was detected many times. V usage is TRBV4-1 and J usage is TRBJ2-1; tentatively, D is TRBD1 or TRBD2 (7 bases each). Germline V gene lookup returns CDR1 MGHRA and CDR2 YSYEKL. CDR3 length: 18 residues. V shed 1 base and J shed 1 base, with 17 bases lying between them. The CDR3 DNA reads TGCGCCAGCAGCCAAGCCTCCGCAGGGGGGGGTTCCTACAATGAGCAGTTCTTC. Its protein product is CASSQASAGGGSYNEQFF.

This clonotype has a count of ten or more. The CDR3 sequence: CSASGGYTEAFF. The CDR3 DNA reads TGCAGTGCTAGTGGGGGGTACACTGAAGCTTTCTTT. The V and J genes are TRBV20-1 and TRBJ1-1; a weak D match, TRBD1 (5 bases). Germline V gene data show CDR1 as DFQATT and CDR2 as SNEGSKA (reference sequence). The ends were cut back, 3 bases at V and 3 bases at J, with 8 bases in the middle. There are 12 residues in the CDR3.

The sample holds many counts of this clonotype. The chain has TRBV12-3 or TRBV12-4 and TRBJ2-1; 8 bases agree with TRBD1. The V and J ends lost 7 bases and 0 bases, in that order; junction bases with no gene match: 5. This CDR3 spans 15 amino acids. As DNA, the CDR3 is TGTGCCAGCATACTGGGACAGGACTCCTACAATGAGCAGTTCTTC. Translation gives CASILGQDSYNEQFF.

This chain links TRBV6-2 or TRBV6-3 with TRBJ2-7; 8 nucleotides match TRBD1. This CDR3 has 16 amino acids. The junction had 9 bases not matched to a gene; V was cut back by 3 bases and J by 2 bases. Germline V gives CDR1 MNHEY, CDR2 SVGEGT. CDR3 sequence reads: CASSYLVGQDPYEQYF. The CDR3 nucleotides read TGTGCCAGCAGTTATCTGGTGGGACAGGATCCCTACGAGCAGTACTTC.

This clonotype was recorded a few times. The rearrangement links TRBV20-1 to TRBJ2-2; D may be TRBD2 (5 bases). This CDR3 contains 15 residues. The germline gives CDR1 DFQATT, CDR2 SNEGSKA (reference sequence). The V end lost 3 bases, the J end lost 1 base, and 12 bases lay between the germline ends. The CDR3 nucleotides are TGCAGTGCTAGTCCCTTCGGGAAGAACACCGGGGAGCTGTTTTTT. As protein: CSASPFGKNTGELFF.

V is TRBV5-5 and J is TRBJ2-7; weak D call: TRBD1 (6 bases). The length of the CDR3 is 14 residues. CDR1 and CDR2 from the germline V gene are SGHKS and YYEKEE (reference sequence). V gave up 1 base and J gave up 2 bases, with 10 bases separating them. CDR3 DNA sequence: TGTGCCAGCAGCTTGTCGGCAGGGGCCTACGAGCAGTACTTC. It encodes CASSLSAGAYEQYF.

The chain is built from TRBV30 and TRBJ2-7; unclear D gene. The CDR3 contains 12 residues. Germline CDR1 GTSNPN, CDR2 SVGIG (reference sequence). V dropped 0 bases and J dropped 5 bases, with 8 bases sitting between them. The chain's CDR3 is CAWSVKGNEQYF. CDR3 DNA: TGTGCCTGGAGTGTAAAAGGCAACGAGCAGTACTTC.

The CDR3 DNA follows: TGTGCCAGCAGCTTGCTTGACTCCAACACCGGGGAGCTGTTTTTT. Its protein product is CASSLLDSNTGELFF. The chain joins TRBV5-6 to TRBJ2-2; D is unclear. The CDR3 has 15 amino acids. Germline assignment: CDR1 SGHDT and CDR2 YYEEEE. Trimming pared 1 base from V and 2 bases from J, leaving 9 bases between.

The chain employs TRBV3-1 and TRBJ1-2, with D maybe TRBD1 (6 bases). This CDR3 region has 12 residues. The germline V and J ends were trimmed by 0 bases and 8 bases, with 7 bases remaining between them. Germline values: CDR1 LGHDT, CDR2 YNNKEL (reference sequence). The CDR3 DNA sequence: TGTGCCAGCAGCCAAGAGGACAGAGGCTACACCTTC. It codes for CASSQEDRGYTF.

This clonotype was detected only a few times. The chain recombines TRBV5-4 with TRBJ2-7, with D tentatively TRBD1 (7 bases). Trimming removed 4 bases at V and 3 bases at J, with 11 bases between. This CDR3 is built from 13 residues. Germline CDR1 and CDR2: SGHNT and YYREEE (reference sequence). In DNA, the CDR3 is TGTGCCAGCAGCCCCCAGGGGGGCTACGAGCAGTACTTC. This gives the protein CASSPQGGYEQYF.

This clonotype has at least ten counts. The chain joins TRBV12-3 or TRBV12-4 to TRBJ1-1; tentative D call: TRBD1 (5 bases). CDR3 size: 13 residues. Trimming pared 0 bases from V and 11 bases from J, leaving 13 bases between. The CDR3 region is CASSLALRTTAFF. CDR3 DNA: TGTGCCAGCAGTTTAGCTCTCCGGACAACGGCTTTCTTT.

This clonotype was counted between two and nine times. The V gene is TRBV7-2, the J gene TRBJ1-3; D not resolved. Per the germline V gene, CDR1 is SGHTA and CDR2 is FQGNSA. This CDR3 is built from 14 residues. V was shortened by 5 bases and J by 0 bases, with 8 bases between the two germline ends. The CDR3: CASSAQYSGNTIYF. The CDR3 DNA is TGTGCCAGCAGCGCTCAGTACTCTGGAAACACCATATATTTT.

This clonotype was seen more than once but under ten times. This chain joins TRBV5-1 and TRBJ2-1; D tentatively reads TRBD1 or TRBD2 (6 bases each). Per germline, CDR1 SGHRS and CDR2 YFSETQ. The CDR3 is 16 amino acids. V dropped 4 bases and J dropped 7 bases, with 21 bases sitting between them. The CDR3 protein is CASSPGVGASGNEQFF. The CDR3 nucleotides are TGCGCCAGCAGCCCGGGGGTGGGGGCTTCGGGGAATGAGCAGTTCTTC.